The entry below describes one TCR beta chain. The target antigen is unknown. This CDR3 is 15 amino acids long. Losses at the gene ends were 3 bases for V and 1 base for J; bases not matched to a gene: 3. Germline CDR1 reads MNHNS; CDR2 reads SASEGT. This sample was taken from a study of OX40 agonist ivuxolimab in advanced cancers. The repertoire was sequenced with immunoSEQ multiplex PCR; TCRdb's copy has only in-frame clones and lacks some. The table lists approximately 23,000 clones, 80% to 90% of them singletons. Study-level points and caveats: Certain nonresponders likewise exhibited a low normalized T-cell clonal expansion.

Specimen: CD4+ or CD8+ T cells sorted from blood, collected in a trial of the OX40 agonist ivuxolimab. J is TRBJ2-1 and V is TRBV6-1; 7 nucleotides line up with TRBD2. This clonotype was obtained from an adult with an advanced solid tumor such as melanoma, head and neck, liver or kidney cancer. The CDR3 loop reads CASSEWEGSYNEQFF. The CDR3 DNA reads TGTGCCAGCAGTGAGTGGGAGGGTTCCTACAATGAGCAGTTCTTC.